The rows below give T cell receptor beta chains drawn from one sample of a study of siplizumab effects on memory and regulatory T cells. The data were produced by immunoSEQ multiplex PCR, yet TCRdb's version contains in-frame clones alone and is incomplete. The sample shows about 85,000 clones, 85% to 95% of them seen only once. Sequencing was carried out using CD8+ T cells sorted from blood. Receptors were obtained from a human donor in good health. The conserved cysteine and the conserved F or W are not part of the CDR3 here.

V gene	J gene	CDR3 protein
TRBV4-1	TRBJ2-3	ASSQVQGADTQY
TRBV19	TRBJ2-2	ASSKWEISGELF
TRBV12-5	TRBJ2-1	ASGLGSTPSSGSENNEQF
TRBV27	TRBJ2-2	ASSLGPSTVTGELF
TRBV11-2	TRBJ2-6	ASSPSAVGANVLT
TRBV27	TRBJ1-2	ASSLGTGANYGYT
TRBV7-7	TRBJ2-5	ASSFLAGDQETQY
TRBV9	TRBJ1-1	ASSVGGKGEAF
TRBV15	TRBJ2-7	ATSSVEGSSEQY
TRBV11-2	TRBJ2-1	ASSSRDRINEQF
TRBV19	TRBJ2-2	ASSPLRLAGNTGELF
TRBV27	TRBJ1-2	ASSSRADYGYT
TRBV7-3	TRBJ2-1	ASSSTSGYYNEQF
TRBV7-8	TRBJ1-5	ASSHGTDSNQPQH
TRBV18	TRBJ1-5	ASSPIGDTIIAGGNQPQH
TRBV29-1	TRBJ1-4	SVLGAATNEKLF